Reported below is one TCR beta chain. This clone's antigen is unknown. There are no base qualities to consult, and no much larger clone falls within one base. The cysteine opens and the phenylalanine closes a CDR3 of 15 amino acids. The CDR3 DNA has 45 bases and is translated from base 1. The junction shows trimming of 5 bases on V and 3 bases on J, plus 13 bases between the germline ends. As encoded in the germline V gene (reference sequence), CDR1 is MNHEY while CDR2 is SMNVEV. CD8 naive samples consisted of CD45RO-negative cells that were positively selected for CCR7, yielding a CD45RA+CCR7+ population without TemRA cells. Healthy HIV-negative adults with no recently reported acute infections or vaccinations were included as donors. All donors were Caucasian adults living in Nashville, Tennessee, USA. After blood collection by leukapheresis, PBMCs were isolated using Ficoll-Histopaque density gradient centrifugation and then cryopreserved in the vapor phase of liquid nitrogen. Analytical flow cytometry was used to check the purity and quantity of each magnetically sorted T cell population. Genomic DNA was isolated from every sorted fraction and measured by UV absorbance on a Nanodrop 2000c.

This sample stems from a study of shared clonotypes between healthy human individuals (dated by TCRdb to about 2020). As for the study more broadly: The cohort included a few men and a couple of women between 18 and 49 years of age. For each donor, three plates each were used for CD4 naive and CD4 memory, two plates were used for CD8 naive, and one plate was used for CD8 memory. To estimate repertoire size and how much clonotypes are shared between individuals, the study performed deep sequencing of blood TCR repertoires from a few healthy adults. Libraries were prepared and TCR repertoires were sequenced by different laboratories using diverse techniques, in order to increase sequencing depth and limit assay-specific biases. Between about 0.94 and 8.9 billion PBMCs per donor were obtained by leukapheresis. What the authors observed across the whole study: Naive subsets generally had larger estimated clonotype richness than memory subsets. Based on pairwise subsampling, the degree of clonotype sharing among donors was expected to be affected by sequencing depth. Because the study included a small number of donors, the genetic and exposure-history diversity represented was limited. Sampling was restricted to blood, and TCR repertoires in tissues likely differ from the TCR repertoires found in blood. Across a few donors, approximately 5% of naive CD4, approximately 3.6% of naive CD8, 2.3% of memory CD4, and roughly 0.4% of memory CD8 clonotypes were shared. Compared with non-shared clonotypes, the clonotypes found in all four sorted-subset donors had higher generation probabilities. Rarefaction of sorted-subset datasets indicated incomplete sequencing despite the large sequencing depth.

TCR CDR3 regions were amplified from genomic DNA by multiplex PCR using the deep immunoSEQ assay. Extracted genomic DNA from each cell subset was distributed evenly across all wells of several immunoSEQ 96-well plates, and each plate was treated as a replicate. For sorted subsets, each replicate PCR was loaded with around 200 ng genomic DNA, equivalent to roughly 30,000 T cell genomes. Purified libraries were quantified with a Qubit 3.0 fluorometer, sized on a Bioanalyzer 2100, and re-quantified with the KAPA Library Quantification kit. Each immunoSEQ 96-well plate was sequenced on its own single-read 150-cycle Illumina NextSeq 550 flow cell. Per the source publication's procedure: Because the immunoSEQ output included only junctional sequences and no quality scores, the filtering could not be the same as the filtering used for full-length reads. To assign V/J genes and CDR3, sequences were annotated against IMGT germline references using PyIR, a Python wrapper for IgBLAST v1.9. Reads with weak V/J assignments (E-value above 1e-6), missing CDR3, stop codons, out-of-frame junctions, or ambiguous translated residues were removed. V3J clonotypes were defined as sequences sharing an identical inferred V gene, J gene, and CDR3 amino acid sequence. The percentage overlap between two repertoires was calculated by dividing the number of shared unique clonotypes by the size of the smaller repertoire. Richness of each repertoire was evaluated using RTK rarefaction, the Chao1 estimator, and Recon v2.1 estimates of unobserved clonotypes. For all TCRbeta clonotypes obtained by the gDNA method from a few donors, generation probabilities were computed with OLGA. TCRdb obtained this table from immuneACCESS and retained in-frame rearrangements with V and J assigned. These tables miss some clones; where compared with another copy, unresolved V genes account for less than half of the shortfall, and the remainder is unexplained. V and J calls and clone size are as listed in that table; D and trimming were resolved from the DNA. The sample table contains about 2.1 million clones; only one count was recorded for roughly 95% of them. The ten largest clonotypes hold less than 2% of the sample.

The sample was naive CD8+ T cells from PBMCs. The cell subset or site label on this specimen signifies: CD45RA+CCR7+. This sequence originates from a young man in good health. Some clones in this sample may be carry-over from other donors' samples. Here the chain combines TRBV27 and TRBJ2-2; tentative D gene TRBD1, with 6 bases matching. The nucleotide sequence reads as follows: TGTGCCAGCAGTGGGACACCTTTATACACCGGGGAGCTGTTTTTT. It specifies CASSGTPLYTGELFF.